Below are 15 T cell receptor beta chains sequenced from a single sample in a study of control samples from healthy donors and cancer patients. Generated by immunoSEQ multiplex PCR, the TCRdb table keeps only in-frame clones and is missing some. The data show 90,000 to 110,000 clones, with around 89% seen just once and 17% held by the top ten. Source material: blood. These receptor sequences come from a woman between 50 and 59 years old in good health.

The chain uses TRBV10-1 and TRBJ2-7; 10 bases align to TRBD2. The CDR3 sequence is 17 residues long. Trimming at V came to 0 bases and at J to 5 bases, leaving 10 bases not matched to a gene. The germline V gene encodes CDR1 WNHNN and CDR2 SYGVQD (reference sequence). The DNA of the CDR3 is TGCGCCAGCAGTGAGTCTTTCTGGACCGGGACTAGCGACGAGCAGTACTTC. Its protein product is CASSESFWTGTSDEQYF.

This clone was seen only a few times. The chain combines TRBV4-1 with TRBJ1-1, with 7 nucleotides matching TRBD1. Germline CDR1 reads MGHRA; CDR2 reads YSYEKL. V lost 5 bases and J lost 1; bases outside the gene matches: 4. This CDR3 is 14 amino acids long. The CDR3 DNA reads TGCGCCAGCAGCAAACAGGGGAAGAACACTGAAGCTTTCTTT. This sequence encodes CASSKQGKNTEAFF.

This clone was detected only a few times. The chain employs TRBV5-1 and TRBJ2-7; 14 bases map to TRBD2. V trimming: 3 bases; J trimming: 6 bases; junction bases outside the gene matches: 5. The CDR3 is 15 amino acids. CDR1 and CDR2 (germline): SGHRS, YFSETQ. In DNA form, the CDR3 reads TGCGCCAGCAGCTGGAAGGGACTAGCGGGGGCCGAGCAGTACTTC. Protein: CASSWKGLAGAEQYF.

The CDR3 DNA reads TGTGCCTCGAAGGGACCTAACACCGGGGAGCTGTTTTTT. Translating gives CASKGPNTGELFF. V gene TRBV30 combines with J gene TRBJ2-2; D is tentatively TRBD1 or TRBD2 (5 bases each). In germline, CDR1 is GTSNPN, CDR2 SVGIG (reference sequence). V dropped 7 bases and J dropped 2 bases, with 11 bases sitting between them. This CDR3 is 13 amino acids long.

The chain links TRBV15 to TRBJ1-1, with no clear D. The V gene lost 5 bases and the J gene lost 3 bases, with 16 bases spanning the gap. This CDR3 contains 15 residues. Germline V gene data show CDR1 as LNHNV and CDR2 as YYDKDF (reference sequence). In DNA form, the CDR3 reads TGTGCCACCAGCGGGCCCGAGGTACTGGACACTGAAGCTTTCTTT. It codes for CATSGPEVLDTEAFF. Full variable domain (rest looked up from reference TRBV15 and TRBJ1-1): DAMVIQNPRYQVTQFGKPVTLSCSQTLNHNVMYWYQQKSSQAPKLLFHYYDKDFNNEADTPDNFQSRRPNTSFCFLDIRSPGLGDTAMYLCATSGPEVLDTEAFFGQGTRLTVV.

The chain joins TRBV5-8 to TRBJ2-1; 7 nucleotides align to TRBD2. The V segment lost 2 bases and the J segment 6 bases; nucleotides outside the gene matches: 17. Germline lookup yields CDR1 SGHTS and CDR2 YDEGEE. CDR3 length: 18 amino acids. CDR3 coding DNA: TGTGCCAGCAGCTTTACCCTGATTACGGGCGGGGGACCCAATGAGCAGTTCTTC. Protein: CASSFTLITGGGPNEQFF.

The chain has TRBV30 and TRBJ1-6; tentative D call: TRBD1 (5 bases). Germline V gene lookup returns CDR1 GTSNPN and CDR2 SVGIG (reference sequence). The V gene lost 0 bases and the J gene lost 7 bases, with 10 bases spanning the gap. The CDR3 extends over 14 amino acids. The chain's CDR3 is CAWSVRGANSPLHF. The CDR3 DNA reads as TGTGCCTGGAGTGTACGCGGGGCCAATTCACCCCTCCACTTT.

This clone was recorded a few times. The chain joins TRBV21-1 to TRBJ1-5; the DNA was not used to check the table's D call, TRBD1. TRBV21-1 counts as a pseudogene. The CDR3 loop spans 13 amino acids. The CDR3 DNA reads TGTGCCAGCAGCAACGGACACAATCAGCCCCAGCATTTT. Translating gives CASSNGHNQPQHF.

This clone has just one count. This chain joins TRBV5-4 and TRBJ1-6; D unclear. CDR3 length: 13 amino acids. The V gene's germline CDR1 is SGHNT and CDR2 YYREEE (reference sequence). Deletions cut 2 bases from V and 8 bases from J, with 8 bases between. This CDR3 reads CASSFIPDSPLHF. The CDR3 DNA reads TGTGCCAGCAGCTTTATCCCCGATTCACCCCTCCACTTT.

The V and J genes are TRBV12-5 and TRBJ1-4; D unresolved. The CDR3 spans 11 residues. Deletions cut 6 bases from V and 8 bases from J, with 7 bases between. Germline V gives CDR1 LGHNT, CDR2 FRNRAP. The DNA for the CDR3 is TGTGCTAGTGGATATCGAGAAAAACTGTTTTTT. It translates to CASGYREKLFF.

V gene TRBV6-2 or TRBV6-3 combines with J gene TRBJ2-7; D unclear. Looked up from germline, CDR1 is MNHEY and CDR2 is SVGEGT. This CDR3 is 11 amino acids long. Trimming cost V 6 bases and J 5 bases, with 8 bases left between them. CDR3 amino acids: CASSQANEQYV. In DNA form, the CDR3 reads TGTGCCAGCAGCCAAGCAAACGAGCAGTACGTC.

The chain employs TRBV5-1 and TRBJ2-1; weak D call: TRBD2 (6 bases). This CDR3 comprises 13 residues. V dropped 5 bases and J dropped 7 bases, with 13 bases sitting between them. Looked up from germline, CDR1 is SGHRS and CDR2 is YFSETQ. The CDR3 DNA follows: TGCGCCAGCAGGGGGGGAGTGTGGAATGAGCAGTTCTTC. This encodes CASRGGVWNEQFF.

The rearrangement uses TRBV6-2 or TRBV6-3 and TRBJ2-5; D perhaps matches TRBD2 (7 bases). The germline V and J ends were trimmed by 2 bases and 0 bases, with 25 bases remaining between them. The CDR3 is 20 residues long. Germline V lookup: CDR1 MNHEY, CDR2 SVGEGT. The CDR3 sequence is CASSYPIRGGAPPNQETQYF. CDR3 nucleotides: TGTGCCAGCAGTTACCCCATCCGTGGGGGGGCCCCCCCCAACCAAGAGACCCAGTACTTC.

The chain joins TRBV4-1 to TRBJ2-3; D is perhaps TRBD1 (5 bases). V gave up 0 bases and J gave up 10 bases, with 14 bases separating them. The CDR3 loop spans 14 amino acids. Germline-derived CDR1 and CDR2 are MGHRA and YSYEKL. The CDR3, as DNA: TGCGCCAGCAGCCAAGATGGGGCCCGCATTGCGCAGTATTTT. It specifies CASSQDGARIAQYF.

The chain recombines TRBV7-2 with TRBJ1-4, with D possibly being TRBD1 (6 bases). The CDR3 extends over 15 amino acids. CDR1 and CDR2 from the germline V gene are SGHTA and FQGNSA. Trimming took 1 base from V and 5 from J, leaving 11 bases between them. CDR3 sequence (DNA): TGTGCCAGCAGCTTAGGGGCAGGGGCGAATGAAAAACTGTTTTTT. As protein: CASSLGAGANEKLFF.